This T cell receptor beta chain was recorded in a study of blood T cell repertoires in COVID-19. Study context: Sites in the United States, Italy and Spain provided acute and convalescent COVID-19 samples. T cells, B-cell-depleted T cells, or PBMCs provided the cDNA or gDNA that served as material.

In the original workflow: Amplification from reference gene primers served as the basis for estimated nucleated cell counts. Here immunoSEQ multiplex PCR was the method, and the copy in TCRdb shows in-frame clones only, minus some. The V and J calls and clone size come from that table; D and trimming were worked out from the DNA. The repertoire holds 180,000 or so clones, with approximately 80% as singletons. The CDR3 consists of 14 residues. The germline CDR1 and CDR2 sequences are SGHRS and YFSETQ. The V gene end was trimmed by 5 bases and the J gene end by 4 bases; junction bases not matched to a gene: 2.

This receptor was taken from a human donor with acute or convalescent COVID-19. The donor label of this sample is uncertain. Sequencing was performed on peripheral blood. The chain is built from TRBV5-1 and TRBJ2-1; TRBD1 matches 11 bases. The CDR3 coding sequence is TGCGCCAGCAGAGGACAGGGGGCTTACAATGAGCAGTTCTTC. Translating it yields CASRGQGAYNEQFF.